A single sample is the source of the 12 T cell receptor beta chains below, sequenced in a study of OX40 agonist ivuxolimab in advanced cancers. The repertoire was sequenced with immunoSEQ multiplex PCR; TCRdb's copy has only in-frame clones and lacks some. The sample holds roughly 64,000 clones, about 90% seen once. Source: CD4+ or CD8+ T cells sorted from blood, taken in a trial of the OX40 agonist ivuxolimab. These receptors originate from an adult with an advanced solid tumor such as melanoma, head and neck, liver or kidney cancer.

The chain carries TRBV10-3 and TRBJ2-3; 8 bases map to TRBD2. The V segment lost 10 bases and the J segment 0 bases; nucleotides outside the gene matches: 3. Germline-derived CDR1 and CDR2 are ENHRY and SYGVKD. CDR3 length: 13 residues. In nucleotides, the CDR3 is TGTGCCACGCGGGAGGCAAGCACAGATACGCAGTATTTT. Amino acids: CATREASTDTQYF.

The J gene is TRBJ2-5, the V gene TRBV5-1; TRBD1 matches 7 bases. The CDR3 has 14 residues. CDR1 SGHRS and CDR2 YFSETQ come from the germline V gene. V trimming: 0 bases; J trimming: 5 bases; junction bases outside the gene matches: 4. Here the CDR3 DNA reads TGCGCCAGCAGCTTGGGGACAGGTCGGGAGACCCAGTACTTC. It specifies CASSLGTGRETQYF.

This clone was detected only once. J is TRBJ2-2 and V is TRBV2; the D gene is possibly TRBD1 (6 bases). V lost 1 base and J 6 bases, leaving 12 bases between the germline ends. Germline CDR1 reads SNHLY; CDR2 reads FYNNEI. The CDR3 consists of 15 residues. CDR3 sequence: CASSEVGALSGELFF. The CDR3 DNA reads as TGTGCCAGCAGTGAAGTGGGGGCGCTTTCCGGGGAGCTGTTTTTT.

The chain combines TRBV7-8 with TRBJ2-1, with 9 bases that match TRBD1. This CDR3 is built from 15 residues. Germline-derived CDR1 and CDR2 are SGHVS and FQNEAQ. V shed 4 bases and J 8 bases; nucleotides not matched to a gene: 9. CDR3 residues: CASSYGTGFFYEQFF. In nucleotides, the CDR3 is TGTGCCAGCAGCTACGGGACAGGGTTTTTCTATGAGCAGTTCTTC.

This chain uses TRBV5-1 with TRBJ2-4, with 7 bases identical to TRBD1. The CDR3 contains 13 residues. The V and J ends lost 4 bases and 8 bases, in that order; junction bases with no gene match: 6. CDR1 SGHRS and CDR2 YFSETQ come from the germline V gene. CDR3 bases: TGCGCCAGCAGCGTGACAGGGCTGGACATTCAGTACTTC. As protein: CASSVTGLDIQYF.

The chain has TRBV7-8 and TRBJ2-7; 8 positions agree with TRBD2. The CDR3 is 17 amino acids. Germline lookup yields CDR1 SGHVS and CDR2 FQNEAQ. V lost 4 bases and J lost 2; bases outside the gene matches: 13. The CDR3 region is CASSSVGSGSRAYEQYF. The CDR3 DNA reads as TGTGCCAGCAGCTCCGTTGGCAGCGGGAGTCGGGCCTACGAGCAGTACTTC. The whole variable domain, remainder taken from reference TRBV7-8 and TRBJ2-7, is GAGVSQSPRYKVAKRGQDVALRCDPISGHVSLFWYQQALGQGPEFLTYFQNEAQLDKSGLPSDRFFAERPEGSVSTLKIQRTQQEDSAVYLCASSSVGSGSRAYEQYFGPGTRLTVT.

CDR3 in amino acids: CASSEVGSEQFF. The CDR3 DNA reads TGTGCCAGCAGTGAGGTAGGGAGTGAGCAGTTCTTC. The genes are TRBV2 and TRBJ2-1, with a tentative D call TRBD2 (5 bases). V was pared by 3 bases and J by 9 bases, with 9 bases between. The germline V gene encodes CDR1 SNHLY and CDR2 FYNNEI. The CDR3 runs to 12 residues.

This chain joins TRBV14 and TRBJ1-4; perhaps TRBD1 as D (6 bases). Trimming shortened V by 4 bases and J by 7 bases, and 13 bases separated the two germline ends. The CDR3 length is 14 residues. CDR1 SGHDN and CDR2 FVKESK come from the germline V gene. Here the CDR3 reads CASSPRVGGEKLFF. CDR3 nucleotides: TGTGCCAGCAGCCCTCGGGTAGGGGGTGAAAAACTGTTTTTT.

The chain links TRBV30 to TRBJ1-3; 8 bases line up with TRBD1. Germline CDR1 GTSNPN, CDR2 SVGIG (reference sequence). V lost 1 base to trimming and J lost 4 bases; unmatched junction nucleotides: 6. The CDR3 is 15 residues long. CDR3 nucleotide sequence: TGTGCCTGGAGTGCAACCGGGACAGGAGGAAACACCATATATTTT. As protein: CAWSATGTGGNTIYF.

The chain couples TRBV6-5 to TRBJ1-1, with D perhaps TRBD1 (6 bases). V gave up 7 bases and J gave up 1 base, with 13 bases separating them. CDR3 length equals 14 residues. Germline V lookup: CDR1 MNHEY, CDR2 SVGAGI. DNA of the CDR3: TGTGCCAGCACCTTTCTAGGGGGGAACACTGAAGCTTTCTTT. Its protein is CASTFLGGNTEAFF.

The chain uses TRBV6-1 and TRBJ2-1, with D maybe TRBD2 (6 bases). Per germline, CDR1 MNHNS and CDR2 SASEGT. Trimming left V 2 bases short and J 13 bases short, with 15 bases between. The CDR3 is 13 amino acids. The CDR3 region has the DNA TGTGCCAGCAGTGAACTAGCGCGAACAGGACAGTTCTTC. Its protein is CASSELARTGQFF.

This clone was counted once. The chain joins TRBV11-2 to TRBJ1-1; no definite D call. The CDR3 has 14 amino acids. CDR1 SGHAT and CDR2 FQNNGV come from the germline V gene. Between the trimmed V and J ends, which lost 1 base and 7 bases, there was a span of 13 bases. The CDR3 loop reads CASSLGGRMSEAFF. CDR3 sequence (DNA): TGTGCCAGCAGCTTAGGAGGCAGAATGAGTGAAGCTTTCTTT. Combining the CDR3 with reference TRBV11-2 and TRBJ1-1 gives the whole variable domain EAGVAQSPRYKIIEKRQSVAFWCNPISGHATLYWYQQILGQGPKLLIQFQNNGVVDDSQLPKDRFSAERLKGVDSTLKIQPAKLEDSAVYLCASSLGGRMSEAFFGQGTRLTVV.